The 15 T cell receptor beta chains given below trace back to one sample, sequenced in a study of T cell responses to AZD1222 COVID-19 vaccine. Only in-frame clones appear in the TCRdb table, and some are missing; sequencing was by immunoSEQ multiplex PCR. Among 150,000 or so clones listed, 80% to 90% were seen once. This sample comprised peripheral blood, obtained on day 0 of AZD1222 vaccination. The source is an adult in good health.

This chain joins TRBV11-2 and TRBJ2-3; 13 bases align to TRBD2. The V and J ends lost 6 bases and 3 bases, in that order; junction bases with no gene match: 6. CDR1 and CDR2 from the germline V gene are SGHAT and FQNNGV. The CDR3 is 16 residues long. As DNA, the CDR3 is TGTGCCAGCAGACCCACTAGCGGGAGGGTTACAGATACGCAGTATTTT. Protein sequence: CASRPTSGRVTDTQYF.

The V gene is TRBV5-1, the J gene TRBJ2-7; weak D call: TRBD1 (6 bases). The germline V and J ends were trimmed by 4 bases and 3 bases, with 17 bases remaining between them. The CDR3 has 15 amino acids. In germline, CDR1 is SGHRS, CDR2 YFSETQ. The CDR3 spells CASSKQGSSVYEQYF. The CDR3 coding sequence is TGCGCCAGCAGCAAACAGGGAAGCAGCGTCTACGAGCAGTACTTC. The full variable domain, in which reference TRBV5-1 and TRBJ2-7 provide the parts outside the CDR3, is KAGVTQTPRYLIKTRGQQVTLSCSPISGHRSVSWYQQTPGQGLQFLFEYFSETQRNKGNFPGRFSGRQFSNSRSEMNVSTLELGDSALYLCASSKQGSSVYEQYFGPGTRLTVT.

This clone has a single count. This sequence joins TRBV2 and TRBJ2-2, with TRBD2 matching over 14 bases. Losses at the gene ends were 4 bases for V and 7 bases for J; bases not matched to a gene: 2. The CDR3 runs to 15 residues. Germline-derived CDR1 and CDR2 are SNHLY and FYNNEI. CDR3 DNA: TGTGCCAGCAGTGGGACTAGCGGGAGGAGCGGGGAGCTGTTTTTT. This codes for CASSGTSGRSGELFF.

The rearrangement links TRBV19 to TRBJ2-5; TRBD2 agrees at 12 bases. V lost 6 bases to trimming and J lost 4 bases; unmatched junction nucleotides: 18. Germline assignment: CDR1 LNHDA and CDR2 SQIVND (reference sequence). This CDR3 has 19 amino acids. The CDR3 is CASSHRAPTSGRYRETQYF. CDR3 bases: TGTGCCAGTAGCCATCGCGCCCCCACTAGCGGGAGGTATCGAGAGACCCAGTACTTC.

V and J are TRBV7-6 and TRBJ2-1, with 8 bases lining up with TRBD2. CDR1 is SGHVS and CDR2 is FNYEAQ in the germline V gene. V was clipped by 5 bases and J by 4 bases; unmatched bases: 10. CDR3 size: 16 residues. The chain's CDR3 is CASSPSAGVIYNEQFF. As DNA, the CDR3 is TGTGCCAGCAGCCCCTCAGCGGGAGTAATATACAATGAGCAGTTCTTC.

The rearrangement uses TRBV10-1 and TRBJ1-6; TRBD1 aligns across 9 bases. The CDR3 contains 14 residues. The germline V gene encodes CDR1 WNHNN and CDR2 SYGVQD (reference sequence). V was pared by 2 bases and J by 8 bases, with 1 base of the junction left unmatched. For the CDR3, the DNA is TGCGCCAGCAGTGAGGGGACAGGGTATTCACCCCTCCACTTT. The encoded protein is CASSEGTGYSPLHF.

This sequence joins TRBV3-1 (or the pseudogene TRBV3-2) and TRBJ1-2; 10 bases line up with TRBD1. V lost 4 bases, J lost 6 bases, and 11 bases stayed unmatched. Germline assignment: CDR1 LGHDT and CDR2 YNNKEL (reference sequence). This CDR3 is 16 amino acids long. The CDR3 DNA sequence: TGTGCCAGCAGCCCCCGGGGACAGGGGTCATCCCATGGCTACACCTTC. It yields the protein CASSPRGQGSSHGYTF.

In regard to this clone: Other DNA variants within this sample encode the same CDR3. The chain couples TRBV18 to TRBJ1-5; 10 bases agree with TRBD1. Germline loops: CDR1 KGHSH, CDR2 LQKENI. Trimming took 2 bases from V and 5 from J; bases not matched to a gene: 0. The CDR3 is made up of 14 amino acids. The CDR3 loop is CASSPGTGDQPQHF. The CDR3 coding sequence is TGTGCCAGCTCACCAGGGACAGGGGATCAGCCCCAGCATTTT.

This sequence joins TRBV28 and TRBJ2-7; TRBD2 matches at 10 bases. V lost 1 base and J lost 4; bases outside the gene matches: 13. The CDR3 runs to 18 residues. Germline-derived CDR1 and CDR2 are MDHEN and SYDVKM. The CDR3 loop is CASSLLIIGLAGVYEQYF. In DNA form, the CDR3 reads TGTGCCAGCAGTTTATTGATTATAGGGCTAGCGGGAGTTTACGAGCAGTACTTC.

CDR3 residues: CASGTIGGRGYNEQFF. DNA of the CDR3: TGCGCCAGCGGTACTATCGGCGGGAGGGGCTACAATGAGCAGTTCTTC. The genes are TRBV4-1 and TRBJ2-1; TRBD2 matches at 9 bases. Germline assignment: CDR1 MGHRA and CDR2 YSYEKL. The V and J ends lost 8 bases and 3 bases, in that order; junction bases with no gene match: 11. This CDR3 region has 16 residues.

A single count supports this clone. The chain combines TRBV7-3 with TRBJ2-6, with 10 bases identical to TRBD2. V lost 1 base and J lost 1; bases outside the gene matches: 7. The CDR3 runs 19 residues. CDR1 is SGHTA and CDR2 is FQGTGA in the germline V gene. This chain's CDR3 is CASSLSLPSGSSGANVLTF. The CDR3 DNA is TGTGCCAGCAGCTTAAGTTTACCTAGCGGGAGTTCTGGGGCCAACGTCCTGACTTTC.

The chain combines TRBV15 with TRBJ2-3; TRBD1 agrees at 7 bases. This CDR3 comprises 15 residues. Germline V gene lookup returns CDR1 LNHNV and CDR2 YYDKDF (reference sequence). V lost 3 bases to trimming and J lost 1 base; unmatched junction nucleotides: 4. The CDR3 bases are TGTGCCACCAGCAGGGCCACAGGGGGCACAGATACGCAGTATTTT. It encodes CATSRATGGTDTQYF.

The chain links TRBV19 to TRBJ2-5, with D perhaps given as TRBD1 or TRBD2 (5 bases each). The V gene lost 5 bases and the J gene lost 5 bases, with 12 bases spanning the gap. Germline V CDR1 and CDR2: LNHDA, SQIVND (reference sequence). CDR3 length equals 13 residues. The CDR3 DNA reads TGTGCCAGTAGTTGGGGGAATTATGAGACCCAGTACTTC. Amino acids: CASSWGNYETQYF.

This chain connects TRBV7-6 to TRBJ2-7, with D perhaps being TRBD1 or TRBD2 (6 bases each). The CDR3 has 13 amino acids. V was trimmed by 5 bases and J by 9 bases, leaving 17 bases between them. CDR1 is SGHVS and CDR2 is FNYEAQ in the germline V gene. Here the CDR3 DNA reads TGTGCCAGCAGCCCAGGGGACTCCTCGGGGCAGTACTTC. It specifies CASSPGDSSGQYF.

The chain is built from TRBV5-1 and TRBJ2-1; D is unresolved. Germline assignment: CDR1 SGHRS and CDR2 YFSETQ. The CDR3 sequence is 13 residues long. V gave up 7 bases and J gave up 4 bases, with 12 bases separating them. The CDR3 is CASQYGEYNEQFF. CDR3 DNA sequence: TGCGCCAGCCAGTATGGGGAATACAATGAGCAGTTCTTC. The full variable domain, in which reference TRBV5-1 and TRBJ2-1 provide the parts outside the CDR3, is KAGVTQTPRYLIKTRGQQVTLSCSPISGHRSVSWYQQTPGQGLQFLFEYFSETQRNKGNFPGRFSGRQFSNSRSEMNVSTLELGDSALYLCASQYGEYNEQFFGPGTRLTVL.